This record concerns one T cell receptor (beta chain) sequence. The antigen remains unidentified. This entry comes from a study of T-cell reconstitution after alpha-beta-depleted transplantation in children. Study-level findings and limits: Some patients owed their high day-60 TCRbeta diversity to surviving recipient T cells and thymic progenitors. Approximately two months post-transplant, alpha-beta T cells reportedly originated from several hundred expanded graft clones. Newly produced T cells mostly provided counts and TCRbeta diversity after one year, as hyperexpanded clones declined.

Germline trimming cut 2 bases from V and 6 bases from J; bases unmatched to any gene: 7. CDR3 size: 15 residues. Germline V gives CDR1 SGHTA, CDR2 FQGNSA. It was with unique molecular identifiers that the TCRbeta library was prepared. TCRdb passed the PCR reads through MiXCR, listing each CDR3 protein once. Of a few hundred thousand distinct CDR3 sequences listed, roughly 27% are singletons. The J gene is TRBJ2-5, the V gene TRBV7-2, with 9 bases that match TRBD1. The receptor was isolated from a boy in the first two years of life with Wiskott-Aldrich syndrome, due to receive a stem cell transplant. Sequenced material: PBMCs, taken before TCRalphabeta/CD19-depleted stem cell transplant. CDR3 sequence (DNA): TGTGCCAGCAGCTTATCCGGGACAGGGATGAAGACCCAGTACTTC. Translating it yields CASSLSGTGMKTQYF.